This T cell receptor beta chain is from a study of T cell changes during pregnancy in multiple sclerosis. TCRdb keeps only in-frame clones here, not all; method: immunoSEQ multiplex PCR. The sample includes about 53,000 clones, around 90% of them seen just once. The CDR3 extends over 12 amino acids. Germline-derived CDR1 and CDR2 are SQVTM and ANQGSEA. Trimming took 6 bases from V and 5 from J, leaving 13 bases between them. The chain uses TRBV29-1 and TRBJ2-5; possible D gene TRBD1, 5 bases. The material sequenced was CD4+ T cells from peripheral blood mononuclear cells, taken in the third trimester of pregnancy. This TCR was recovered from a female donor with multiple sclerosis, enrolled in a pregnancy study. The CDR3: CSVSRVGETQYF. The CDR3 DNA reads as TGCAGCGTCAGCAGGGTAGGGGAGACCCAGTACTTC.